This T cell receptor (beta chain) was identified during a study of blood T cell repertoires in COVID-19. Study details: The United States, Italy and Spain supplied acute and convalescent COVID-19 samples. Sources were T cells, B-cell-depleted T cells, or PBMCs; the material itself was cDNA or gDNA.

The germline CDR1 and CDR2 sequences are SNHLY and FYNNEI. Trimming took 3 bases from V and 5 from J, leaving 13 bases between them. CDR3 length equals 14 residues. Per the original data handling: Amplification from reference gene primers served as the basis for estimated nucleated cell counts. This table comes from immunoSEQ multiplex PCR, and its TCRdb copy is limited to in-frame clones, with some not included. The V and J calls and clone size are taken from that table; D and trimming were inferred from the DNA. In the table there are about 96,000 clones, roughly 80% of which are singletons. Material: peripheral blood. The clonotype was recovered from a woman aged 60 to 75 with acute or convalescent COVID-19. The J gene is TRBJ2-5, the V gene TRBV2, with D possibly being TRBD2 (5 bases). CDR3 DNA: TGTGCCAGCAGTGATAATGGCCGCGGGGAGACCCAGTACTTC. Its protein is CASSDNGRGETQYF. The full variable domain, its missing parts supplied by reference TRBV2 and TRBJ2-5, is EPEVTQTPSHQVTQMGQEVILRCVPISNHLYFYWYRQILGQKVEFLVSFYNNEISEKSEIFDDQFSVERPDGSNFTLKIRSTKLEDSAMYFCASSDNGRGETQYFGPGTRLLVL.